Presented here are 16 T cell receptor beta chains from one specimen sequenced in a study of blood T cell repertoires in COVID-19. Clones were read by immunoSEQ multiplex PCR, and TCRdb kept only the in-frame ones, dropping some. The sample yields about 150,000 clones, around 91% seen once. The sequenced sample consisted of peripheral blood. These receptors originate from a woman in her thirties or forties with acute or convalescent COVID-19.

The count of this clone is one. This chain uses TRBV19 with TRBJ2-1, with 13 bases lining up with TRBD2. CDR3 length equals 15 residues. Per the germline V gene, CDR1 is LNHDA and CDR2 is SQIVND (reference sequence). J lost 8 bases, V lost 4 bases, and 5 bases had no gene match. The CDR3 loop is CASSKGLAGVDEQFF. CDR3 in DNA: TGTGCCAGTAGTAAAGGACTAGCGGGGGTCGATGAGCAGTTCTTC. Variable domain in full (rest from reference TRBV19 and TRBJ2-1): DGGITQSPKYLFRKEGQNVTLSCEQNLNHDAMYWYRQDPGQGLRLIYYSQIVNDFQKGDIAEGYSVSREKKESFPLTVTSAQKNPTAFYLCASSKGLAGVDEQFFGPGTRLTVL.

The J gene is TRBJ1-2, the V gene TRBV15, with 7 bases identical to TRBD1. The CDR3 length is 17 residues. Germline assignment: CDR1 LNHNV and CDR2 YYDKDF (reference sequence). J lost 4 bases, V lost 0 bases, and 11 bases had no gene match. Here the CDR3 DNA reads TGTGCCACCAGCAGAGATAGGGCGACAGGGCCTCCCTATGGCTACACCTTC. Translated: CATSRDRATGPPYGYTF.

The V call is TRBV6-5, the J call TRBJ2-1; TRBD1 might be the D (6 bases). Trimming pared 5 bases from V and 4 bases from J, leaving 9 bases between. Germline lookup yields CDR1 MNHEY and CDR2 SVGAGI. The CDR3 has 13 residues. This CDR3 reads CASSKTGYNEQFF. DNA of the CDR3: TGTGCCAGCAGTAAGACAGGATACAATGAGCAGTTCTTC.

The genes are TRBV5-6 and TRBJ2-3, with 8 bases lining up with TRBD2. Germline CDR1 and CDR2: SGHDT and YYEEEE. The CDR3 contains 16 residues. With 4 bases clipped from V and 0 bases from J, the junction kept 7 bases outside the gene matches. The CDR3 coding sequence is TGTGCCAGCAGCCTGAAGCGGGGGAGTAGCACAGATACGCAGTATTTT. This gives the protein CASSLKRGSSTDTQYF.

The genes are TRBV4-2 and TRBJ2-7; 8 bases match TRBD2. Germline lookup yields CDR1 LGHNA and CDR2 YNFKEQ. The CDR3 has 16 residues. The junction had 5 bases not matched to a gene; V was cut back by 0 bases and J by 1 base. CDR3: CASSQETGTRSYEQYF. The DNA for the CDR3 is TGTGCCAGCAGCCAAGAGACCGGGACTAGGTCCTACGAGCAGTACTTC.

The chain has TRBV5-1 and TRBJ1-6; TRBD1 aligns across 7 bases. Per the germline V gene, CDR1 is SGHRS and CDR2 is YFSETQ. The CDR3 sequence is 13 residues long. With V trimmed by 3 bases and J by 7 bases, 1 base remained unmatched. The CDR3 nucleotides read TGCGCCAGCAGCTGGGACAGAAATTCACCCCTCCACTTT. It encodes CASSWDRNSPLHF.

The chain employs TRBV2 and TRBJ2-5; 9 nucleotides line up with TRBD2. Germline CDR1 reads SNHLY; CDR2 reads FYNNEI. This CDR3 spans 14 amino acids. Germline trimming cut 6 bases from V and 1 base from J; bases unmatched to any gene: 3. The CDR3 sequence: CASRGLATQETQYF. CDR3 nucleotide sequence: TGTGCCAGCAGAGGACTAGCGACCCAAGAGACCCAGTACTTC.

The sample holds a few counts of this clone. The chain joins TRBV7-3 to TRBJ2-1; 13 bases match TRBD2. V trimming: 5 bases; J trimming: 5 bases; junction bases outside the gene matches: 3. This CDR3 spans 15 amino acids. Germline V CDR1 and CDR2: SGHTA, FQGTGA. CDR3 bases: TGTGCCAGCAGCCAGGGACTAGCGGGGCACAATGAGCAGTTCTTC. It specifies CASSQGLAGHNEQFF.

The chain links TRBV15 to TRBJ2-5; D is possibly TRBD2 (6 bases). The germline V gene has CDR1 LNHNV and CDR2 YYDKDF (reference sequence). The CDR3 covers 13 residues. The V end was cut by 9 bases, the J end by 2 bases, with 13 bases between. CDR3 region: CATTGTAQETQYF. CDR3 bases: TGTGCCACTACCGGGACTGCACAAGAGACCCAGTACTTC.

The rearrangement links TRBV19 to TRBJ2-2; D gene ambiguous. Looked up from germline, CDR1 is LNHDA and CDR2 is SQIVND (reference sequence). V lost 4 bases to trimming and J lost 7 bases, with 4 bases between them. The CDR3 consists of 11 residues. CDR3 residues: CASSTVGELFF. The DNA for the CDR3 is TGTGCCAGTAGTACAGTCGGGGAGCTGTTTTTT.

This chain links TRBV19 with TRBJ2-7; 13 bases are shared with TRBD2. CDR1 LNHDA and CDR2 SQIVND come from the germline V gene (reference sequence). This CDR3 is 14 amino acids long. The V and J ends lost 3 bases and 7 bases, in that order; junction bases with no gene match: 3. The CDR3 loop reads CASSMPGLAGEQYF. The CDR3 DNA sequence: TGTGCCAGTAGTATGCCGGGACTAGCGGGAGAGCAGTACTTC. The whole variable domain, remainder taken from reference TRBV19 and TRBJ2-7, is DGGITQSPKYLFRKEGQNVTLSCEQNLNHDAMYWYRQDPGQGLRLIYYSQIVNDFQKGDIAEGYSVSREKKESFPLTVTSAQKNPTAFYLCASSMPGLAGEQYFGPGTRLTVT.

This clone was picked up one time. The chain has TRBV3-1 (or the pseudogene TRBV3-2) and TRBJ2-2, with TRBD2 as a possible D gene (5 bases). Germline CDR1 reads LGHDT; CDR2 reads YNNKEL (reference sequence). Deletions cut 1 base from V and 0 bases from J, with 9 bases between. The CDR3 is 16 amino acids. Here the CDR3 reads CASSQVTGTNTGELFF. CDR3 nucleotide sequence: TGTGCCAGCAGCCAAGTTACGGGGACGAACACCGGGGAGCTGTTTTTT.

The rearrangement joins TRBV5-5 to TRBJ1-4; D possibly corresponds to TRBD1 (6 bases). The CDR3 has 14 residues. Germline V gives CDR1 SGHKS, CDR2 YYEKEE (reference sequence). The V and J ends lost 4 bases and 7 bases respectively, with 14 bases between them. CDR3 sequence (DNA): TGTGCCAGCAGCAAGACAGGCCAAGTTGAAAAACTGTTTTTT. Protein sequence: CASSKTGQVEKLFF.

With regard to this clone: The CDR3 carries no conserved terminal phenylalanine or tryptophan, so it likely arises from a read error. No DNA is shown, since the ends of the CDR3 on it are uncertain; the CDR3 is the one TCRdb lists. The rearrangement uses TRBV2 and TRBJ2-3; no check of the table's D call, TRBD1, against the DNA was made. The CDR3 length is 11 residues, termini included. Germline CDR1 reads SNHLY; CDR2 reads FYNNEI. This CDR3 reads CASSERNDRGY.

The chain recombines TRBV2 with TRBJ1-4; maybe TRBD1 (5 bases). Trimming took 4 bases from V and 4 from J, leaving 10 bases between them. Germline V gene lookup returns CDR1 SNHLY and CDR2 FYNNEI. The CDR3 consists of 14 residues. CDR3 bases: TGTGCCAGCAGTGCACAGGCTTTTAATGAAAAACTGTTTTTT. Its translation: CASSAQAFNEKLFF.

V is TRBV5-4 and J is TRBJ2-2, with 7 bases aligning to TRBD1. The CDR3 is made up of 16 amino acids. Germline loops: CDR1 SGHNT, CDR2 YYREEE (reference sequence). Trimming removed 3 bases from V and 1 base from J; junction bases left unmatched: 6. The CDR3, as DNA: TGTGCCAGCAGCTATGCCGGGACAGAGAACACCGGGGAGCTGTTTTTT. It codes for CASSYAGTENTGELFF.